This TCR beta chain emerged from a study of vaccination effects on CD4 cells after COVID-19. The CDR3 consists of 18 residues. Germline V CDR1 and CDR2: SGHTA, FQGNSA. Unmatched junction bases numbered 13, after V lost 1 base and J lost 4 bases. Using immunoSEQ multiplex PCR, the repertoire was profiled, and TCRdb retains in-frame clones only, with some absent. The sample has under 40,000 clones, roughly two thirds seen once. Culturing for about 9 days preceded CD4+ T cell isolation. No vaccinee had earlier SARS-CoV-2 infection, and nucleocapsid antibodies were negative. A note on this clone: What it recognizes is unknown.

Broader study findings: Clones arising from infection and from vaccination showed marked clonal contraction late after vaccination. The study enrolled few convalescent patients and sampled no early post-infection timepoints.

Sequenced here: CD4+ T cells from PBMCs cultured without peptide, sampled before COVID-19 vaccination. The source is a human donor who received a COVID-19 vaccine. J is TRBJ1-5 and V is TRBV7-2, with TRBD1 matching 7 bases. The CDR3 sequence: CASSLVGGRQGGNQPQHF. CDR3 nucleotide sequence: TGTGCCAGCAGCTTAGTCGGGGGGCGGCAGGGGGGAAATCAGCCCCAGCATTTT.